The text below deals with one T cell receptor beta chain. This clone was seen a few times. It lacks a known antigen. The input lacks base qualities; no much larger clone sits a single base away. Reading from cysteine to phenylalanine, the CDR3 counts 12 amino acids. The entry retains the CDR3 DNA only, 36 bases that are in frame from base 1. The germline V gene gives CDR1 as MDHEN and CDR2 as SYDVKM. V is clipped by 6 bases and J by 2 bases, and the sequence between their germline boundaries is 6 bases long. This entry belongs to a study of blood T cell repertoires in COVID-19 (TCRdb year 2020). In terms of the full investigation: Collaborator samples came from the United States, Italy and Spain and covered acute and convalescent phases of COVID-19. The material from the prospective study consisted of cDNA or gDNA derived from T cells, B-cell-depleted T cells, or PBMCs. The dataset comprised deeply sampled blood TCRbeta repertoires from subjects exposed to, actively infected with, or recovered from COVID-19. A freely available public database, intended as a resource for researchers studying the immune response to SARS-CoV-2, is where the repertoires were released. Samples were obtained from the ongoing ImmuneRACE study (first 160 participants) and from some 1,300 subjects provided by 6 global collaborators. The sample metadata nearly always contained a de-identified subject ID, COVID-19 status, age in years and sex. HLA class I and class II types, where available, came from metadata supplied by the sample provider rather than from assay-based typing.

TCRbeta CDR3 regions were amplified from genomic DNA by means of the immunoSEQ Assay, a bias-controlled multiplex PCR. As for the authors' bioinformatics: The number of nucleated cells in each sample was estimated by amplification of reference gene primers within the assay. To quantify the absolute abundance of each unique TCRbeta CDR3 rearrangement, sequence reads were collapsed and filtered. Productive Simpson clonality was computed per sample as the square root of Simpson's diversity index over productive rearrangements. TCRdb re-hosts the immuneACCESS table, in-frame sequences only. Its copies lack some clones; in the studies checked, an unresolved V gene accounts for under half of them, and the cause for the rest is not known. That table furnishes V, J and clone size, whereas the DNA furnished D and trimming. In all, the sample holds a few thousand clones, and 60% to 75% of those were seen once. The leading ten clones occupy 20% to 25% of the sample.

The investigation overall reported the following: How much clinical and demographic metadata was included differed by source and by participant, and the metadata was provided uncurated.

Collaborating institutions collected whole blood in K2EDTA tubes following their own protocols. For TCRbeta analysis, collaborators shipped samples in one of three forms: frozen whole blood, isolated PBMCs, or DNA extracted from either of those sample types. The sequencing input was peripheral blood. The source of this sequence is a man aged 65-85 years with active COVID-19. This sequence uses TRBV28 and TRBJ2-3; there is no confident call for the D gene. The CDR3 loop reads CASRALTDTQYF. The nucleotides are TGTGCCAGCAGAGCACTCACAGATACGCAGTATTTT. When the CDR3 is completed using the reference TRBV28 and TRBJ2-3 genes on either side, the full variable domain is DVKVTQSSRYLVKRTGEKVFLECVQDMDHENMFWYRQDPGLGLRLIYFSYDVKMKEKGDIPEGYSVSREKKERFSLILESASTNQTSMYLCASRALTDTQYFGPGTRLTVL.